This entry is about one TCR beta chain. This record belongs to a study of T cells after yellow fever vaccination. Each CDR3 protein gets one entry after TCRdb re-called the 5' RACE reads with MiXCR. The table shows a few hundred thousand distinct CDR3 sequences, with about 4% occurring only once. V was pared by 6 bases and J by 3 bases, with 5 bases of the junction left unmatched. Germline-derived CDR1 and CDR2 are MNHEY and SVGEGT. This CDR3 has 14 residues. The J gene is TRBJ2-7, the V gene TRBV6-2 or TRBV6-3; 10 bases fit TRBD2. The sample consisted of PBMCs, taken 5 days after the yellow fever booster vaccination. This sequence was found in a man between 18 and 35 years old who received the YFV17D yellow fever vaccine. The CDR3 nucleotides read TGTGCCAGCAGACCCAGCGGGGGGGGCTACGAGCAGTACGTC. This translates into CASRPSGGGYEQYV.